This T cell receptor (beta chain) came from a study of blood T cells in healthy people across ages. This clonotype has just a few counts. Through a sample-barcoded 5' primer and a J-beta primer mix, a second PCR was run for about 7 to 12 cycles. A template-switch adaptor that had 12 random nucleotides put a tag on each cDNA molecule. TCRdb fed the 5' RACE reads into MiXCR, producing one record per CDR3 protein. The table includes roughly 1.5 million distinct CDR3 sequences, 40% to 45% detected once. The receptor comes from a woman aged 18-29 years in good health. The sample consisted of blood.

CDR3 DNA: TGTGCCAGCAGCGCCGGGATGGGCTACACCTTC. This encodes CASSAGMGYTF. The J gene is TRBJ1-2, the V gene TRBV6-1; D not certain. Trimming shortened V by 6 bases and J by 8 bases, and 10 bases separated the two germline ends. Germline V gene lookup returns CDR1 MNHNS and CDR2 SASEGT. The CDR3 has 11 amino acids.